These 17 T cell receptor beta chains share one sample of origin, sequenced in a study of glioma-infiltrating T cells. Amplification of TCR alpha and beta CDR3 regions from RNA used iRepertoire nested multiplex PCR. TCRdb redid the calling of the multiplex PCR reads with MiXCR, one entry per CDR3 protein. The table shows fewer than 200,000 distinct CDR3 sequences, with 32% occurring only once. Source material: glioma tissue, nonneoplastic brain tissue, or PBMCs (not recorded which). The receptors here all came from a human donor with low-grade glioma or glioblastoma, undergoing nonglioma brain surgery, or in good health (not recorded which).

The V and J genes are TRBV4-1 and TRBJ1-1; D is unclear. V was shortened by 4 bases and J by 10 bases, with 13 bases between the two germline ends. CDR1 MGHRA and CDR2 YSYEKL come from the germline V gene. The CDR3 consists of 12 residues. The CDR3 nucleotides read TGCGCCAGCAGCCCGACGCGGGGATTAGCTTTCTTT. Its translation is CASSPTRGLAFF.

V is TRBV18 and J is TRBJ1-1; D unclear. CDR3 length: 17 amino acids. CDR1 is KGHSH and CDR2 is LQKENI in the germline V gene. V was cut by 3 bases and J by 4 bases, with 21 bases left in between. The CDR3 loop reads CASSPLLFWAEGTEAFF. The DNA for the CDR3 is TGTGCCAGCTCACCCCTTCTTTTTTGGGCCGAGGGCACTGAAGCTTTCTTT.

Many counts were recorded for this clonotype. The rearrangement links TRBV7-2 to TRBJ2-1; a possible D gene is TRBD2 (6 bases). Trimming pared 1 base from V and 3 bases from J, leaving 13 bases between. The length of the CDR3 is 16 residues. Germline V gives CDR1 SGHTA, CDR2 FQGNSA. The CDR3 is CASSLGLARNYNEQFF. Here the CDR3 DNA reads TGTGCCAGCAGCTTAGGCCTAGCGAGGAACTACAATGAGCAGTTCTTC.

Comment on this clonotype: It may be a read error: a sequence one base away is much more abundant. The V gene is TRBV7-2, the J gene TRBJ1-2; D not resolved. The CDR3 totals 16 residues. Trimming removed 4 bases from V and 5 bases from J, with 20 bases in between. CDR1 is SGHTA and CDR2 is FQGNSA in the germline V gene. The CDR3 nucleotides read TGTGCCAGCAGCTACCCGGGAGTCAGAGCTTGGTATGGCTACACCTTC. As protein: CASSYPGVRAWYGYTF.

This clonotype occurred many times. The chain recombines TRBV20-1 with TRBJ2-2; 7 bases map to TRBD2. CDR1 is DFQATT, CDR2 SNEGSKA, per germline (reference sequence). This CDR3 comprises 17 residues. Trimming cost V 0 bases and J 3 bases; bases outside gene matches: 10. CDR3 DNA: TGCAGTGCTAGAGATAGCGGGCAGGGAAGGGACACCGGGGAGCTGTTTTTT. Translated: CSARDSGQGRDTGELFF.

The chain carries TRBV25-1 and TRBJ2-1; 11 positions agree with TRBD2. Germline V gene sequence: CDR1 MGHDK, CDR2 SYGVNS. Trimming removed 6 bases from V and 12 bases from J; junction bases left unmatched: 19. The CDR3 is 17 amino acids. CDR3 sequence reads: CASSPLTSGATLKGQFF. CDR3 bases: TGTGCCAGCAGCCCGTTGACTAGCGGGGCGACTTTGAAGGGGCAGTTCTTC. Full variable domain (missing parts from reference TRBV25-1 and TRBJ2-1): EADIYQTPRYLVIGTGKKITLECSQTMGHDKMYWYQQDPGMELHLIHYSYGVNSTEKGDLSSESTVSRIRTEHFPLTLESARPSHTSQYLCASSPLTSGATLKGQFFGPGTRLTVL.

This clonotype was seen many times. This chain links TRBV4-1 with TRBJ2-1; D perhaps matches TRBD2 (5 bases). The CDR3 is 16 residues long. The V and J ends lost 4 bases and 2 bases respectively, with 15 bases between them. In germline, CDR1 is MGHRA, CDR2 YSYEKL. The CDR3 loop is CASSRSTTNTYNEQFF. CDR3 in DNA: TGCGCCAGCAGCCGGTCGACTACCAATACCTACAATGAGCAGTTCTTC.

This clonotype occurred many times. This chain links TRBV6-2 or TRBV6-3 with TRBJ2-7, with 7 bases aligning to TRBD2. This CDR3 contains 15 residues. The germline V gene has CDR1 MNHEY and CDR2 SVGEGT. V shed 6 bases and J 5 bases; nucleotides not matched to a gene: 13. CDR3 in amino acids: CASSPKRDIKDEQYF. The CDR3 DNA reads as TGTGCCAGCAGCCCCAAGCGGGATATAAAGGACGAGCAGTACTTC.

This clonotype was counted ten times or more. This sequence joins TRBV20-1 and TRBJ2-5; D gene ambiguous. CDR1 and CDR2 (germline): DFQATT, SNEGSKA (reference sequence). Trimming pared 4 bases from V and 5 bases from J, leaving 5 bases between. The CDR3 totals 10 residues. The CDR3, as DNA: TGCAGTGCTATGTTGGAGACCCAGTACTTC. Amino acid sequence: CSAMLETQYF.

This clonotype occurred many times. CDR3 protein: CAGQGSGNIQYF. The CDR3 DNA reads TGTGCCGGACAGGGGTCCGGGAACATTCAGTACTTC. The V gene is TRBV6-1, the J gene TRBJ2-4; TRBD1 matches at 9 bases. CDR1 is MNHNS and CDR2 is SASEGT in the germline V gene. The CDR3 is 12 residues long. J was trimmed by 7 bases and V by 11 bases; bases with no gene match: 6.

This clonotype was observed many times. The CDR3 loop reads CASSLNPRAGTEAFF. CDR3 sequence (DNA): TGTGCCAGCAGCTTAAATCCCAGGGCGGGCACTGAAGCTTTCTTT. The chain has TRBV7-9 and TRBJ1-1, with a possible D match to TRBD1 (5 bases). The germline CDR1 and CDR2 sequences are SEHNR and FQNEAQ (reference sequence). V dropped 2 bases and J dropped 4 bases, with 14 bases sitting between them. The CDR3 consists of 15 residues. The variable domain in full, with the rest retrieved from reference TRBV7-9 and TRBJ1-1, is DTGVSQNPRHKITKRGQNVTFRCDPISEHNRLYWYRQTLGQGPEFLTYFQNEAQLEKSRLLSDRFSAERPKGSFSTLEIQRTEQGDSAMYLCASSLNPRAGTEAFFGQGTRLTVV.

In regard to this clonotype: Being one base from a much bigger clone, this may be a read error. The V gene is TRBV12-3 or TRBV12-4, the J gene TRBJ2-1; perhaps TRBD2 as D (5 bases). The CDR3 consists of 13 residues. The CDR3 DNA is TGTGCCAGCAGGAAACTAGTAGCCGATGAGCGGTTCTTC. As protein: CASRKLVADERFF.

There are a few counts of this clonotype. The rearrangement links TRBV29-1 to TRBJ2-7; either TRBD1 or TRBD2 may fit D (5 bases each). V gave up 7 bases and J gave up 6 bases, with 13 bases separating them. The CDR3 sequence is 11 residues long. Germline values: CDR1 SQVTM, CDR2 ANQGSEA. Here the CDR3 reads CSALRESEQYF. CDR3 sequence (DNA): TGCAGCGCCCTCAGGGAGTCCGAGCAGTACTTC.

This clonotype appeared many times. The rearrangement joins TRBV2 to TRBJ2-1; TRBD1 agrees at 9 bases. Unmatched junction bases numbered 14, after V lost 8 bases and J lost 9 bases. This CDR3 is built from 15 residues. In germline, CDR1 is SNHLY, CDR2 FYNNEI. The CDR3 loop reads CASFRDRAGGGEQFF. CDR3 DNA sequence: TGTGCCAGCTTTCGGGACAGGGCCGGTGGGGGTGAGCAGTTCTTC.

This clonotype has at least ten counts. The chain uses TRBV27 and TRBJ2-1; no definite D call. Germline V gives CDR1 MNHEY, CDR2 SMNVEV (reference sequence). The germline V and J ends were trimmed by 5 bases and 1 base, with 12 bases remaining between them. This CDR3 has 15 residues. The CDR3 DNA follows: TGTGCCAGCAGTAGGCGACATGGTTCCTACAATGAGCAGTTCTTC. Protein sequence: CASSRRHGSYNEQFF.

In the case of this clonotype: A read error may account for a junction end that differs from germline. In DNA, the CDR3 is TGCAGTGCTAGATCCGGACAGGGAAAAAGTGGCTACGCCTTC. It yields the protein CSARSGQGKSGYAF. V gene TRBV20-1 combines with J gene TRBJ1-2; the match to TRBD1 covers 8 bases. The CDR3 length is 14 residues. Germline assignment: CDR1 DFQATT and CDR2 SNEGSKA (reference sequence).

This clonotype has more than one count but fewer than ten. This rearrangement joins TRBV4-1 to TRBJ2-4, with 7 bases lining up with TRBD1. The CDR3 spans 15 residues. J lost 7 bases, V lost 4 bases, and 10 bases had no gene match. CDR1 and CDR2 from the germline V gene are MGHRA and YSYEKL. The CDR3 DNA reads TGCGCCAGCAGCCCCCCCCAGACAGGGAAGAACATTCAGTACTTC. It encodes CASSPPQTGKNIQYF.